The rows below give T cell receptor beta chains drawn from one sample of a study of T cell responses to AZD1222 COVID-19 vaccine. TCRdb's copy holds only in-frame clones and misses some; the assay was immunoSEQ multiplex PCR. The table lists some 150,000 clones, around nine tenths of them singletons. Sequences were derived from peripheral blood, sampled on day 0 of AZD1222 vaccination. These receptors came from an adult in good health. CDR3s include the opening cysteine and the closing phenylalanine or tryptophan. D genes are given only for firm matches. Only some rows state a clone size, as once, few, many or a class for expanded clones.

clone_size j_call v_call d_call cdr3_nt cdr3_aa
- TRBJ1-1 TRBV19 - TGTGCCAGTAGTATTGCCACCGGGAACACTGAAGCTTTCTTT CASSIATGNTEAFF
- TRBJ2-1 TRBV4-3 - TGCGCCAGCAGCCGCGCGGGCAATGAGCAGTTCTTC CASSRAGNEQFF
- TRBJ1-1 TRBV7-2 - TGTGCCAGCAGCGCTCCCTCGACAGGTCTAACTGAAGCTTTCTTT CASSAPSTGLTEAFF
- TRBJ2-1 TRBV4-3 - TGCGCCAGCAGCCAAGTAACTTTCTCCTACAATGAGCAGTTCTTC CASSQVTFSYNEQFF
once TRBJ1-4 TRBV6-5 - TGTGCCAGCAGTTCTGGACAGCTTAATGAAAAACTGTTTTTT CASSSGQLNEKLFF
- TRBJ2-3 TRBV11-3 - TGTGCCAGCAGCTTAGAGGGGGCTACGCAGTATTTT CASSLEGATQYF
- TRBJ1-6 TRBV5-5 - TGTGCCAGCAGCTTGGTAGCAGGGTTCAATTCACCCCTCCACTTT CASSLVAGFNSPLHF
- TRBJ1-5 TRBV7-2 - TGTGCCAGCAGCTTACGGGGCGGAGCTAGCAATCAGCCCCAGCATTTT CASSLRGGASNQPQHF
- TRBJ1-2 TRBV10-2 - TGCGCCAGCAGTGGAGGGGGAGACTATGGCTACACCTTC CASSGGGDYGYTF
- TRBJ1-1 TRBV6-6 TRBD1 TGTGCCAGCAGACTACAGGGGGCCTGGACTGAAGCTTTCTTT CASRLQGAWTEAFF
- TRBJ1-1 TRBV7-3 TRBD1 TGTGCCAGCAGCCCGACAGGGGGCACTGAAGCTTTCTTT CASSPTGGTEAFF
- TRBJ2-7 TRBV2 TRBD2 TGTGCCAGCACCATGGGGGGGTCGTACGAGCAGTACTTC CASTMGGSYEQYF
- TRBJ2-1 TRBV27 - TGTGCCAGCGGAACCGGGAGCCACAATGAGCAGTTCTTC CASGTGSHNEQFF
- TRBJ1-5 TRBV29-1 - TGCAGCGTTGCCCGGGACAGCAATCAGCCCCAGCATTTT CSVARDSNQPQHF
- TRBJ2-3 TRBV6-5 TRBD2 TGTGCCAGCAGTTACAGAGCGGGGCAAACGGATACGCAGTATTTT CASSYRAGQTDTQYF
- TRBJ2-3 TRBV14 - TGTGCCAGCAGCCAAGCCTTCCAGGGAGCAGATACGCAGTATTTT CASSQAFQGADTQYF
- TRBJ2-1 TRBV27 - TGTGCCAGCAGTTTCCGGGACCCCACCACGGAGCAGTTCTTC CASSFRDPTTEQFF
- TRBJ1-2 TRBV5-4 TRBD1 TGTGCCAGCAAAACGACAGGGGGGAACTATGGCTACACCTTC CASKTTGGNYGYTF
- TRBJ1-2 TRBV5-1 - TGCGCCAGCAGCCTTTCCCCTACTGACAACTATGGCTACACCTTC CASSLSPTDNYGYTF
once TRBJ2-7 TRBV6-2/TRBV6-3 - TGTGCCAGCAGTTACAGCGGCAGCGGCCTCTCCTACGAGCAGTACTTC CASSYSGSGLSYEQYF
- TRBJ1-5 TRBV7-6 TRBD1 TGTGCCAGCAGCTTAGCGGGGCAGGGGGTCAATCATCAGCCCCAGCATTTT CASSLAGQGVNHQPQHF
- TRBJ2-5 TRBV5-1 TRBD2 TGCGCCAGCAGTCCCGGGACTAGCCAAGAGACCCAGTACTTC CASSPGTSQETQYF
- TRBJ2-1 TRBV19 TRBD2 TGTGCCAGTAGTGCAAAGGAGCGGGAGATATACAATGAGCAGTTCTTC CASSAKEREIYNEQFF
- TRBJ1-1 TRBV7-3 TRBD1 TGTGCCAGCAGCGGACAGGGAGCGGGAGAAGCTTTCTTT CASSGQGAGEAFF
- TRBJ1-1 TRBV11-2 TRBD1 TGTGCCAGCAGTCCCCGGACAGGAGGAGCTTTCTTT CASSPRTGGAFF
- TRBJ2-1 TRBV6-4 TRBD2 TGTGCCAGCAGTGACTCGACTAGCTCCAATGAGCAGTTCTTC CASSDSTSSNEQFF
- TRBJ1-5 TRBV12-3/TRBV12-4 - TGTGCCAGCAGTTTGGGGGTAGGACAGCCCCAGCATTTT CASSLGVGQPQHF
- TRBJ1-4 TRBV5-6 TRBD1 TGTGCCAGCAGCACCCGCTCCAGGGGGGGGACGATCGAAAAACTGTTTTTT CASSTRSRGGTIEKLFF
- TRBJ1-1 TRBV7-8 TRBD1 TGTGCCAGCAGCTTAGGTGGACAGGGGGAAGCTTTCTTT CASSLGGQGEAFF
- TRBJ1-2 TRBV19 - TGTGCCAGTAGTAGGATGCGTGGGGCAGGGAACTATGGCTACACCTTC CASSRMRGAGNYGYTF
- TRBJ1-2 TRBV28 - TGTGCCAGCAGTTGGGGAGGTGGCTACACCTTC CASSWGGGYTF
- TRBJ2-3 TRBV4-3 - TGCGCCAGCAGCCAAGATAAGGGGCCCACAGATACGCAGTATTTT CASSQDKGPTDTQYF
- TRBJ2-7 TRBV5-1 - TGCGCCAGCAGCTTGGCCCAGGGAAACGAGCAGTACTTC CASSLAQGNEQYF
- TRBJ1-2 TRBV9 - TGTGCCAGCAGCGTAGCCTTGGACGACAACGGCTGGTATGGCTACACCTTC CASSVALDDNGWYGYTF
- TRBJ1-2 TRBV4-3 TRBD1 TGCGCCAGCAGCCAGAGGGACAGTGGCTACACCTTC CASSQRDSGYTF
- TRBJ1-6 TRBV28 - TGTGCCAGCAGGTTCAGACCGTCGGGGGTAGTTGGGCCCCTCCACTTT CASRFRPSGVVGPLHF
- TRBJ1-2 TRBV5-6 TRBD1 TGTGCCAGCAGCCCCGGGAGGGGGCTTGGCTACACCTTC CASSPGRGLGYTF
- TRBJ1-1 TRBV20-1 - TGCAGTGCTAGTATCTTAGGAGAATTCGGGCTGATAGACACTGAAGCTTTCTTT CSASILGEFGLIDTEAFF